This T cell receptor beta chain was observed in a study of human T cells and chemical hapten exposure. TCRdb passed the RACE reads through MiXCR, listing each CDR3 protein once. The sample lists more than 80,000 distinct CDR3 sequences; about 12% were seen once. The time point denotes: pre-sensitization, week 0. Treatment reported: therapeutic diphenylcyclopropenone sensitization with weekly scalp DPC. V was trimmed by 5 bases and J by 5 bases, leaving 20 bases between them. Germline values: CDR1 SGHKS, CDR2 YYEKEE (reference sequence). This CDR3 is built from 17 residues. The material sequenced was whole blood, taken in connection with sensitization to the hapten diphenylcyclopropenone (DPC). This clonotype originated in a woman aged 45 to 65 with alopecia areata. Some clones in this sample may be carry-over from other donors' samples. The rearrangement links TRBV5-5 to TRBJ1-6, with a weak D call TRBD1 (6 bases). CDR3 nucleotides: TGTGCCAGCAGTCATTGGGGGCAATCTGGGGATAATTCACCCCTCCACTTT. Amino acids: CASSHWGQSGDNSPLHF.